This TCR beta chain is from a study of regulatory T cells in long-lasting Graves disease. As for time point: newly diagnosed GD, antithyroid drugs for less than 3 months. From PBMCs, RNA was extracted and then used to make the TCR library. Losses at the gene ends were 1 base for V and 3 bases for J; bases not matched to a gene: 2. The germline V gene encodes CDR1 GTSNPN and CDR2 SVGIG (reference sequence). The CDR3 covers 14 residues. This clonotype came up a few times. With iRepertoire HTBI primers and Arm-PCR of CDR3 regions, TCR beta libraries were built. TCRdb called the multiplex PCR reads again in MiXCR, with one record for every CDR3 protein. Of roughly 400,000 distinct CDR3 sequences listed, less than 20% are singletons. The same data also went into a second study, on T cells in Graves' hyperthyroidism and ophthalmopathy.

The V call is TRBV30, the J call TRBJ2-1; 8 nucleotides agree with TRBD2. The TCR sequence derives from a young woman with Graves disease. Sequencing was performed on peripheral blood mononuclear cells (PBMCs), taken at new diagnosis, from a patient treated with antithyroid drugs. CDR3 DNA: TGTGCCTGGAGTGAACTAGCGGTCTACAATGAGCAGTTCTTC. Residues: CAWSELAVYNEQFF.